A selection of T cell receptor beta chains follows, all from one sample in a study of graft-versus-host responses after intestinal transplantation. Only in-frame clones appear in the TCRdb table, and some are missing; sequencing was by immunoSEQ multiplex PCR. The table lists 15,000 to 20,000 clones, roughly 40% of them singletons, with about 0.99% in the top ten. Sequenced material: alloreactive CD4+ T cells from a mixed lymphocyte reaction culture, taken before intestinal transplant. Receptors were obtained from a human patient who received an intestinal transplant. Each CDR3 is given with its conserved first and last residue. Each record gives: D gene, V gene, J gene, clone size, CDR3 protein, CDR3 DNA. The D gene is left open where the match is weak. Only some rows state a clone size, as once, few, many or a class for expanded clones.

D gene: TRBD2
V gene: TRBV4-2
J gene: TRBJ2-3
clone size: -
CDR3 protein: CASSPHMGGYRTDTQYF
CDR3 DNA: TGTGCCAGCAGCCCCCATATGGGGGGGTACCGCACAGATACGCAGTATTTT

D gene: -
V gene: TRBV7-3
J gene: TRBJ2-2
clone size: -
CDR3 protein: CASGRPNTGELFF
CDR3 DNA: TGTGCCAGCGGGCGGCCGAACACCGGGGAGCTGTTTTTT

D gene: TRBD1
V gene: TRBV7-8
J gene: TRBJ2-1
clone size: -
CDR3 protein: CASSRTGPNNEQFF
CDR3 DNA: TGTGCCAGCAGCCGGACAGGACCTAACAATGAGCAGTTCTTC

D gene: -
V gene: TRBV19
J gene: TRBJ1-5
clone size: -
CDR3 protein: CASSPRGSNQPQHF
CDR3 DNA: TGTGCCAGTAGCCCCCGGGGCAGCAATCAGCCCCAGCATTTT

D gene: -
V gene: TRBV14
J gene: TRBJ1-2
clone size: -
CDR3 protein: CASSPYRVGYTF
CDR3 DNA: TGTGCCAGCAGCCCCTACAGGGTTGGCTACACCTTC

D gene: -
V gene: TRBV2
J gene: TRBJ2-5
clone size: -
CDR3 protein: CASSLMETQYF
CDR3 DNA: TGTGCCAGCAGCCTTATGGAGACCCAGTACTTC

D gene: -
V gene: TRBV19
J gene: TRBJ1-6
clone size: -
CDR3 protein: CASSIDSAINSPLHF
CDR3 DNA: TGTGCCAGTAGTATAGACAGCGCCATTAATTCACCCCTCCACTTT

D gene: -
V gene: TRBV5-1
J gene: TRBJ1-1
clone size: -
CDR3 protein: CASSLEGTNTEAFF
CDR3 DNA: TGCGCCAGCAGCTTGGAGGGTACGAACACTGAAGCTTTCTTT

D gene: -
V gene: TRBV19
J gene: TRBJ1-2
clone size: few
CDR3 protein: CASSIGRGGHYGYTF
CDR3 DNA: TGTGCCAGTAGTATCGGTCGAGGGGGGCACTATGGCTACACCTTC

D gene: -
V gene: TRBV6-1
J gene: TRBJ2-2
clone size: -
CDR3 protein: CARGGRGTGELFF
CDR3 DNA: TGTGCCAGAGGGGGGCGGGGCACCGGGGAGCTGTTTTTT

D gene: -
V gene: TRBV2
J gene: TRBJ1-5
clone size: -
CDR3 protein: CASSVYGNQPQHF
CDR3 DNA: TGTGCCAGCAGTGTATATGGCAATCAGCCCCAGCATTTT

D gene: -
V gene: TRBV5-6
J gene: TRBJ1-5
clone size: medium-sized
CDR3 protein: CASSLAGYSNQPQHF
CDR3 DNA: TGTGCCAGCAGCTTGGCAGGGTATAGCAATCAGCCCCAGCATTTT

D gene: TRBD1
V gene: TRBV18
J gene: TRBJ1-2
clone size: -
CDR3 protein: CASSQTTSTGEYGYTF
CDR3 DNA: TGTGCCAGCTCTCAGACTACCTCAACAGGGGAGTATGGCTACACCTTC

D gene: -
V gene: TRBV7-3
J gene: TRBJ2-5
clone size: few
CDR3 protein: CASSNMTCPETQYF
CDR3 DNA: TGTGCCAGCAGCAATATGACCTGTCCCGAGACCCAGTACTTC

D gene: -
V gene: TRBV4-2
J gene: TRBJ1-5
clone size: medium-sized
CDR3 protein: CASSQGASGRGQPQHF
CDR3 DNA: TGTGCCAGCAGCCAAGGGGCCTCGGGCAGGGGTCAGCCCCAGCATTTT

D gene: -
V gene: TRBV10-2
J gene: TRBJ1-5
clone size: -
CDR3 protein: CASSGGLGRSNQPQHF
CDR3 DNA: TGCGCCAGCAGTGGAGGATTGGGGAGAAGCAATCAGCCCCAGCATTTT

D gene: -
V gene: TRBV15
J gene: TRBJ2-7
clone size: few
CDR3 protein: CATSGTGTQTSYEQYF
CDR3 DNA: TGTGCCACCAGCGGGACTGGGACGCAAACGTCCTACGAGCAGTACTTC

D gene: TRBD2
V gene: TRBV10-3
J gene: TRBJ2-5
clone size: few
CDR3 protein: CAISDLLAGGRETQYF
CDR3 DNA: TGTGCCATCAGTGATTTACTAGCGGGGGGGCGAGAGACCCAGTACTTC

D gene: -
V gene: TRBV7-9
J gene: TRBJ2-3
clone size: few
CDR3 protein: CASSLERRSTDTQYF
CDR3 DNA: TGTGCCAGCAGCTTAGAAAGAAGGTCAACAGATACGCAGTATTTT

D gene: -
V gene: TRBV21-1
J gene: TRBJ2-7
clone size: -
CDR3 protein: CASSKGAGYQNEQYF
CDR3 DNA: TGTGCCAGCAGCAAAGGAGCAGGGTATCAGAACGAGCAGTACTTC

D gene: TRBD2
V gene: TRBV5-4
J gene: TRBJ2-1
clone size: -
CDR3 protein: CASSKSGGQAGYNEQFF
CDR3 DNA: TGTGCCAGCAGCAAAAGCGGGGGGCAAGCAGGATACAATGAGCAGTTCTTC

D gene: TRBD1
V gene: TRBV9
J gene: TRBJ1-4
clone size: few
CDR3 protein: CASSAQTGTGSEKLFF
CDR3 DNA: TGTGCCAGCAGCGCCCAAACCGGGACAGGGAGTGAAAAACTGTTTTTT

D gene: TRBD2
V gene: TRBV11-2
J gene: TRBJ2-1
clone size: -
CDR3 protein: CASSWTSGGNNEQFF
CDR3 DNA: TGTGCCAGCAGTTGGACTAGCGGGGGAAACAATGAGCAGTTCTTC

D gene: -
V gene: TRBV29-1
J gene: TRBJ2-5
clone size: -
CDR3 protein: CSVVYQETQYF
CDR3 DNA: TGCAGCGTTGTCTACCAAGAGACCCAGTACTTC

D gene: -
V gene: TRBV5-1
J gene: TRBJ2-1
clone size: few
CDR3 protein: CASSLGPRNEQFF
CDR3 DNA: TGCGCCAGCAGCCTGGGACCGAGGAATGAGCAGTTCTTC

D gene: -
V gene: TRBV4-1
J gene: TRBJ1-2
clone size: -
CDR3 protein: CASSDIRTGYTF
CDR3 DNA: TGCGCCAGCTCAGACATTCGTACTGGCTACACCTTC

D gene: -
V gene: TRBV29-1
J gene: TRBJ1-5
clone size: few
CDR3 protein: CSVRVYGQPQHF
CDR3 DNA: TGCAGCGTTCGGGTCTATGGTCAGCCCCAGCATTTT

D gene: -
V gene: TRBV2
J gene: TRBJ1-6
clone size: -
CDR3 protein: CASSVQGLYNSPLHF
CDR3 DNA: TGTGCCAGCAGTGTTCAGGGCCTCTATAATTCACCCCTCCACTTT

D gene: -
V gene: TRBV9
J gene: TRBJ1-1
clone size: few
CDR3 protein: CASSPLTRNTEAFF
CDR3 DNA: TGTGCCAGCAGCCCCCTTACCCGGAACACTGAAGCTTTCTTT

D gene: TRBD2
V gene: TRBV29-1
J gene: TRBJ2-5
clone size: -
CDR3 protein: CSVPTLAGGRETQYF
CDR3 DNA: TGCAGCGTTCCAACTCTAGCGGGGGGGCGGGAGACCCAGTACTTC

D gene: -
V gene: TRBV2
J gene: TRBJ1-6
clone size: -
CDR3 protein: CASKIPEHRNSPLHF
CDR3 DNA: TGTGCCAGCAAGATCCCAGAGCACCGTAATTCACCCCTCCACTTT

D gene: -
V gene: TRBV19
J gene: TRBJ2-3
clone size: -
CDR3 protein: CASSGADTQYF
CDR3 DNA: TGTGCCAGTAGTGGAGCAGATACGCAGTATTTT

D gene: -
V gene: TRBV11-2
J gene: TRBJ1-3
clone size: -
CDR3 protein: CASSSRQLNTIYF
CDR3 DNA: TGTGCCAGCAGCTCCCGACAGTTAAACACCATATATTTT

D gene: -
V gene: TRBV7-2
J gene: TRBJ2-6
clone size: medium-sized
CDR3 protein: CASSLGSPRRSGANVLTF
CDR3 DNA: TGTGCCAGCAGCTTAGGAAGCCCCCGCCGCTCTGGGGCCAACGTCCTGACTTTC

D gene: -
V gene: TRBV5-1
J gene: TRBJ2-3
clone size: -
CDR3 protein: CASSLGNTDTQYF
CDR3 DNA: TGCGCCAGCAGCTTGGGCAACACAGATACGCAGTATTTT

D gene: TRBD1
V gene: TRBV30
J gene: TRBJ1-5
clone size: -
CDR3 protein: CAWSVRTGGGGQPQHF
CDR3 DNA: TGTGCCTGGAGTGTACGAACAGGGGGCGGTGGTCAGCCCCAGCATTTT

D gene: -
V gene: TRBV18
J gene: TRBJ1-5
clone size: -
CDR3 protein: CASSPVSDQPQHF
CDR3 DNA: TGTGCCAGCTCACCGGTCAGTGATCAGCCCCAGCATTTT

D gene: TRBD2
V gene: TRBV5-1
J gene: TRBJ2-7
clone size: -
CDR3 protein: CASTTWGLAGEQYF
CDR3 DNA: TGCGCCAGCACAACCTGGGGACTAGCGGGCGAGCAGTACTTC

D gene: TRBD1
V gene: TRBV13
J gene: TRBJ1-2
clone size: few
CDR3 protein: CASSLRGGWRGYTF
CDR3 DNA: TGTGCCAGCAGCTTAAGAGGGGGCTGGAGGGGCTACACCTTC

D gene: -
V gene: TRBV7-9
J gene: TRBJ1-1
clone size: once
CDR3 protein: CASSVSNTEAFF
CDR3 DNA: TGTGCCAGCAGCGTCAGTAACACTGAAGCTTTCTTT

D gene: TRBD1
V gene: TRBV19
J gene: TRBJ2-1
clone size: few
CDR3 protein: CASSIRQGSYNEQFF
CDR3 DNA: TGTGCCAGTAGTATCCGACAGGGCTCCTACAATGAGCAGTTCTTC

D gene: -
V gene: TRBV5-8
J gene: TRBJ2-2
clone size: medium-sized
CDR3 protein: CASSDSRRTIHQELFF
CDR3 DNA: TGTGCCAGCAGCGACAGTCGAAGGACCATCCACCAGGAGCTGTTTTTT

D gene: -
V gene: TRBV5-1
J gene: TRBJ2-7
clone size: -
CDR3 protein: CASRSSYGDPVVQYF
CDR3 DNA: TGCGCCAGCAGGTCTTCTTACGGGGACCCCGTGGTGCAGTACTTC

D gene: -
V gene: TRBV7-2
J gene: TRBJ2-1
clone size: -
CDR3 protein: CASSLVGTRRYNEQFF
CDR3 DNA: TGTGCCAGCAGCTTAGTAGGTACCCGAAGGTACAATGAGCAGTTCTTC

D gene: TRBD1
V gene: TRBV4-1
J gene: TRBJ1-4
clone size: -
CDR3 protein: CASNSRQGRFEKLFF
CDR3 DNA: TGCGCCAGCAACTCCCGACAGGGGAGGTTTGAAAAACTGTTTTTT

D gene: TRBD1
V gene: TRBV5-1
J gene: TRBJ2-6
clone size: -
CDR3 protein: CASSGDRGSTSGANVLTF
CDR3 DNA: TGCGCCAGCAGCGGGGACAGGGGTTCTACTTCTGGGGCCAACGTCCTGACTTTC

D gene: TRBD1
V gene: TRBV7-7
J gene: TRBJ1-1
clone size: -
CDR3 protein: CASSLRDRDRPNTEAFF
CDR3 DNA: TGTGCCAGCAGCTTAAGGGACAGGGACCGCCCGAACACTGAAGCTTTCTTT

D gene: -
V gene: TRBV5-8
J gene: TRBJ1-2
clone size: -
CDR3 protein: CASSSPGTAGEKGYTF
CDR3 DNA: TGTGCCAGCAGCTCTCCCGGGACGGCCGGAGAAAAAGGCTACACCTTC

D gene: -
V gene: TRBV6-6
J gene: TRBJ1-5
clone size: few
CDR3 protein: CASSYSPGNQPQHF
CDR3 DNA: TGTGCCAGCAGTTACTCCCCGGGGAATCAGCCCCAGCATTTT